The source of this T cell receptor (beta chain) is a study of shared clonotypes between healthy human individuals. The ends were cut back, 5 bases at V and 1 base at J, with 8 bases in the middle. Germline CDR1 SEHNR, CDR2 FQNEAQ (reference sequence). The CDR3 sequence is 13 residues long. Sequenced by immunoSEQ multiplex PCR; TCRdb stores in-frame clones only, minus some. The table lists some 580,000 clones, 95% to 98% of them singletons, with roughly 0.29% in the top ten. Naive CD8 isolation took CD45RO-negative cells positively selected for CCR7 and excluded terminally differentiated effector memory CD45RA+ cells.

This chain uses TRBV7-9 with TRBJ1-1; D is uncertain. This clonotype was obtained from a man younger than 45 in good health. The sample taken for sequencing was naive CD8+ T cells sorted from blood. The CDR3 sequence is CASSLNKNTEAFF. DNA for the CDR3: TGTGCCAGCAGCCTAAACAAGAACACTGAAGCTTTCTTT.